This T cell receptor (beta chain) stems from a study of blood T cell repertoires in COVID-19. Looking at the study overall: Italy, Spain and the United States were the sources of the convalescent and acute COVID-19 samples. The analysed material was cDNA or gDNA that came from T cells, B-cell-depleted T cells, or PBMCs.

TCRdb keeps only in-frame clones here, not all; method: immunoSEQ multiplex PCR. The sample has approximately 190,000 clones, 70% to 85% seen once; the top ten hold more than 5%. Unmatched junction bases numbered 4, after V lost 0 bases and J lost 8 bases. The germline CDR1 and CDR2 sequences are LGHNA and YSLEER. CDR3 size: 15 residues. The rearrangement links TRBV4-3 to TRBJ2-2; 9 nucleotides line up with TRBD1. The sequence derives from a woman aged 30 to 39 with acute or convalescent COVID-19. Specimen: peripheral blood. The CDR3 sequence is CASSQERTGAGELFF. CDR3 DNA sequence: TGCGCCAGCAGCCAAGAACGGACAGGGGCTGGGGAGCTGTTTTTT.